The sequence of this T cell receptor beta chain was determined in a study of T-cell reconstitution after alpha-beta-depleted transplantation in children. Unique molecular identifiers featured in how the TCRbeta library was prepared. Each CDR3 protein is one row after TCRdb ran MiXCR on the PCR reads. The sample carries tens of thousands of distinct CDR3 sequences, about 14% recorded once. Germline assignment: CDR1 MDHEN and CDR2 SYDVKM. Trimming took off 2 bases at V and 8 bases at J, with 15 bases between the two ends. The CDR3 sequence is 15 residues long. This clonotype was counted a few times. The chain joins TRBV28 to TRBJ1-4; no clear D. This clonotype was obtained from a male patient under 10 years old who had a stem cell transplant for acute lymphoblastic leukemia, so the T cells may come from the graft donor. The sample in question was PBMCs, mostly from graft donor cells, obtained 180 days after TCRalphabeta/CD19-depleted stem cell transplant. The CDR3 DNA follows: TGTGCCAGCAGTTTACCCCCGGTGGCAAGGGAAAAACTGTTTTTT. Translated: CASSLPPVAREKLFF.